These T cell receptor beta chains were read from a single sample in a study of blood T cell repertoires in COVID-19. Here immunoSEQ multiplex PCR was the method, and the copy in TCRdb shows in-frame clones only, minus some. The table records about 48,000 clones, 80% to 90% of them present only once. Sequencing was carried out using peripheral blood. The origin of the receptors is a human donor in a cohort sampled during active COVID-19. Each CDR3 is given with its conserved first and last residue. A D gene is named only where the DNA matches it firmly. Rows may omit the clone size; those that give it use once, few, many or a size class.

J gene	V gene	clone size	D gene	CDR3 protein	CDR3 DNA
TRBJ1-2	TRBV5-1	.	.	CASSLAQGQGNYGYTF	TGCGCCAGCAGCTTGGCGCAAGGGCAGGGAAACTATGGCTACACCTTC
TRBJ2-3	TRBV7-2	.	.	CASSTSGSPGGTDTQYF	TGTGCCAGCAGCACCTCTGGGTCCCCCGGAGGCACAGATACGCAGTATTTT
TRBJ2-1	TRBV9	.	.	CASSVLGLSYNEQFF	TGTGCCAGCAGCGTGTTGGGCCTCTCCTACAATGAGCAGTTCTTC
TRBJ2-7	TRBV30	.	TRBD2	CASERGGSYEQYF	TGTGCCTCCGAGCGGGGGGGGTCCTACGAGCAGTACTTC
TRBJ2-1	TRBV2	.	.	CASRPTAGLDNEQFF	TGTGCCAGCAGGCCCACCGCTGGACTGGACAATGAGCAGTTCTTC
TRBJ1-5	TRBV9	.	.	CASSERQPQHF	TGTGCCAGCAGCGAGAGGCAGCCCCAGCATTTT
TRBJ2-7	TRBV2	.	.	CASQNRVGRVGEQYF	TGTGCCAGCCAGAACAGGGTCGGTCGGGTAGGGGAGCAGTACTTC
TRBJ2-3	TRBV5-5	.	.	CASSLEVLGRSDTQYF	TGTGCCAGCAGCTTGGAAGTTCTGGGGAGGTCAGATACGCAGTATTTT
TRBJ2-4	TRBV2	once	TRBD2	CASSATFTAGGSIAKNIQYF	TGTGCCAGCAGTGCCACATTTACAGCGGGGGGGTCCATAGCCAAAAACATTCAGTACTTC
TRBJ2-7	TRBV10-1	few	TRBD1	CASSDGQGFSEQYF	TGCGCCAGCAGTGACGGACAGGGGTTTAGCGAGCAGTACTTC
TRBJ2-2	TRBV10-2	.	TRBD2	CASSESLRLAGAPGELFF	TGCGCCAGCAGTGAGTCCCTGAGACTAGCGGGGGCCCCCGGGGAGCTGTTTTTT
TRBJ1-4	TRBV20-1	medium-sized	TRBD1	CSASETGGLSTNEKLFF	TGCAGTGCTAGTGAGACAGGGGGTCTAAGTACTAATGAAAAACTGTTTTTT
TRBJ2-5	TRBV19	.	.	CASSMGLGGPQETQYF	TGTGCCAGTAGTATGGGGTTGGGGGGTCCCCAAGAGACCCAGTACTTC
TRBJ2-3	TRBV9	.	.	CASSGRGSSPEDTQYF	TGTGCCAGCAGCGGGAGGGGATCTAGCCCCGAGGATACGCAGTATTTT
TRBJ1-5	TRBV23-1	.	.	CAILGGPQPQHF	TGCGCCATCTTGGGAGGGCCTCAGCCCCAGCATTTT